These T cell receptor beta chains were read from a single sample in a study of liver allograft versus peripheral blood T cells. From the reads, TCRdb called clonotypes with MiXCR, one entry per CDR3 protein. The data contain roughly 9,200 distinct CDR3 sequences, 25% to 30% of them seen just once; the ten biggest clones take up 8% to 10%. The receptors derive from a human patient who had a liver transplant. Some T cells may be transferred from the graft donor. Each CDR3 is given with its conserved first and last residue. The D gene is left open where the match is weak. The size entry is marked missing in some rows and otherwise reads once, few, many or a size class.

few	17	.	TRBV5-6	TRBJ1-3	CASSLERGGHSGNTIYF	TGTGCCAGCAGCTTGGAGCGCGGGGGTCACTCTGGAAACACCATATATTTT
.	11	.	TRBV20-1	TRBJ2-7	CSALQGYEQYF	TGCAGTGCTCTGCAGGGGTACGAGCAGTACTTC
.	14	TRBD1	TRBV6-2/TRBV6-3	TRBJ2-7	CASLGTGGPYEQYF	TGTGCCAGCCTCGGGACAGGGGGCCCCTACGAGCAGTACTTC
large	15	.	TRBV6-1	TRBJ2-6	CASEPVPSGANVLTF	TGTGCCAGCGAGCCCGTTCCCTCTGGGGCCAACGTCCTGACTTTC
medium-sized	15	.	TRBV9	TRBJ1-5	CASSVGGNSNQPQHF	TGTGCCAGCAGCGTAGGGGGGAATAGCAATCAGCCCCAGCATTTT
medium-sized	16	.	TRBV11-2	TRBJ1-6	CASSIEGGKGVSPLHF	TGTGCCAGCAGCATTGAGGGGGGGAAAGGCGTTTCACCCCTCCACTTT
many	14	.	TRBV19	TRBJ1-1	CASRGAAMNTEAFF	TGTGCCAGTAGGGGGGCAGCAATGAACACTGAAGCTTTCTTT
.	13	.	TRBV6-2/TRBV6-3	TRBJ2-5	CASSYSGRGTQYF	TGTGCCAGCAGTTACTCGGGAAGGGGGACCCAGTACTTC
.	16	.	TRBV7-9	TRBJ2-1	CASSPGSPSSYNEQFF	TGTGCCAGCAGCCCGGGAAGCCCGAGCTCCTACAATGAGCAGTTCTTC
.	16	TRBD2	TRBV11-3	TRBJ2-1	CASSLEVGREFNEQFF	TGTGCCAGCAGCTTAGAGGTAGGGCGGGAGTTTAATGAGCAGTTCTTC
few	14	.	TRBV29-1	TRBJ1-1	CSVEGGARNTEAFF	TGCAGCGTTGAAGGGGGCGCTAGGAACACTGAAGCTTTCTTT
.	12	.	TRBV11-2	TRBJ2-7	CASSLSGFEQYF	TGTGCCAGCAGCTTAAGCGGGTTCGAGCAGTACTTC
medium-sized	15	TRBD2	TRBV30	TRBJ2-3	CAWSVGRGYTDTQYF	TGTGCCTGGAGTGTCGGGCGGGGGTACACAGATACGCAGTATTTT
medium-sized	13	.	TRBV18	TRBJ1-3	CASSSEPGNTIYF	TGTGCCAGCTCATCCGAACCTGGAAACACCATATATTTT
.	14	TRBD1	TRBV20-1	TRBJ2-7	CSATGTGGAYEQYF	TGCAGTGCTACCGGGACAGGGGGGGCCTACGAGCAGTACTTC
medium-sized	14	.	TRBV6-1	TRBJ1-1	CASKTQGGGTEAFF	TGTGCCAGCAAGACACAGGGTGGAGGCACTGAAGCTTTCTTT
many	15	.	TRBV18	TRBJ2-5	CASSPSGALKETQYF	TGTGCCAGCTCACCGTCCGGGGCATTAAAAGAGACCCAGTACTTC
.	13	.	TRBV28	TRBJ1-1	CASSFRRVTEAFF	TGTGCCAGCAGTTTTCGTAGAGTAACTGAAGCTTTCTTT
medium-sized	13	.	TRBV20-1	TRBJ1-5	CSAEQLGNQPQHF	TGCAGTGCGGAACAGCTTGGCAATCAGCCCCAGCATTTT
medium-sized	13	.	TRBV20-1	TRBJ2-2	CSAIGRRTGELFF	TGCAGTGCTATAGGGAGGCGGACCGGGGAGCTGTTTTTT
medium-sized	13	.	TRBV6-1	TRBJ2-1	CASSEVRDDEQFF	TGTGCCAGCAGTGAAGTGCGGGATGATGAGCAGTTCTTC
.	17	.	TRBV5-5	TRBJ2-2	CASSLGSVGGLAGELFF	TGTGCCAGCAGCTTGGGTTCTGTAGGAGGTCTAGCCGGGGAGCTGTTTTTT
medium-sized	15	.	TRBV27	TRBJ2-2	CASSFQTGNTGELFF	TGTGCCAGCAGTTTCCAGACAGGGAACACCGGGGAGCTGTTTTTT
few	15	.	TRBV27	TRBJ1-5	CASSLGGESVQPQHF	TGTGCCAGCAGTTTGGGAGGGGAATCCGTTCAGCCCCAGCATTTT
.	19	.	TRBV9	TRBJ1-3	CASSVDLGTARGSGNTIYF	TGTGCCAGCAGCGTAGATTTGGGGACGGCAAGGGGCTCTGGAAACACCATATATTTT
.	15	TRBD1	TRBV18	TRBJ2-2	CASSPGQLLAGELFF	TGTGCCAGCTCGCCGGGACAGCTTCTCGCCGGGGAGCTGTTTTTT
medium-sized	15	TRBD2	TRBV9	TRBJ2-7	CASSISTSSPREQYF	TGTGCCAGCAGCATATCGACTAGCTCCCCGCGGGAGCAGTACTTC
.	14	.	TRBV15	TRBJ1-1	CATSRDLGGLEAFF	TGTGCCACCAGCAGAGATCTGGGGGGACTCGAAGCTTTCTTT
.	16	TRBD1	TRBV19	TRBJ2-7	CASSHGRQGGSYEQYF	TGTGCCAGTAGTCACGGAAGACAGGGTGGCTCCTACGAGCAGTACTTC